This passage covers 31 T cell receptor beta chains from one sample sequenced in a study of cytomegalovirus exposure and HLA in healthy donors. 13 Jbeta primers and 60 Vbeta primers were used for the PCR. The method was immunoSEQ multiplex PCR; TCRdb's version includes in-frame clones alone and lacks a portion of them. This repertoire shows 150,000 to 190,000 clones, approximately 84% found once; its top ten account for about 2.4%. What was sequenced was PBMCs. Receptors originate from a woman aged 18-29 years in good health and CMV-seronegative.

The chain carries TRBV7-7 and TRBJ2-5; no definite D call. The germline V gene encodes CDR1 SSHAT and CDR2 FNYEAQ (reference sequence). V dropped 4 bases and J dropped 2 bases, with 8 bases sitting between them. The CDR3 totals 13 residues. CDR3 bases: TGTGCCAGCAGCTCGCGGAGACAAGAGACCCAGTACTTC. Protein: CASSSRRQETQYF.

The chain couples TRBV5-1 to TRBJ1-4; D may be TRBD1 (5 bases). V lost 1 base and J lost 7, with 11 bases in between. Per germline, CDR1 SGHRS and CDR2 YFSETQ. This CDR3 has 14 amino acids. The CDR3 here is CASSLQGWGEKLFF. CDR3 bases: TGCGCCAGCAGCTTGCAGGGCTGGGGTGAAAAACTGTTTTTT.

The sample holds one count of this clone. The chain is built from TRBV9 and TRBJ2-3, with 8 bases lining up with TRBD2. V trimming: 4 bases; J trimming: 5 bases; junction bases outside the gene matches: 12. Germline V CDR1 and CDR2: SGDLS, YYNGEE. CDR3 length: 16 amino acids. CDR3: CASSPHREGLGDTQYF. In nucleotides, the CDR3 is TGTGCCAGCAGCCCGCACCGGGAGGGCCTGGGAGATACGCAGTATTTT.

The chain recombines TRBV7-9 with TRBJ1-2, with D perhaps matching TRBD1 (6 bases). V was clipped by 5 bases and J by 3 bases, with 19 bases between them. The CDR3 length is 16 residues. Germline V gene data show CDR1 as SEHNR and CDR2 as FQNEAQ (reference sequence). The CDR3 is CASSQSPGGLDYGYTF. CDR3 DNA sequence: TGTGCCAGCAGCCAAAGCCCGGGGGGCTTGGACTATGGCTACACCTTC.

This clone showed up just a few times. The gene calls are TRBV7-9 and TRBJ2-1; TRBD1 aligns across 10 bases. This CDR3 has 17 residues. The V and J ends lost 5 bases and 4 bases, in that order; junction bases with no gene match: 11. Germline V gene data show CDR1 as SEHNR and CDR2 as FQNEAQ (reference sequence). This CDR3 is CASSLRGRDRGYNEQFF. The CDR3 DNA is TGTGCCAGCAGCCTCCGGGGCCGGGACAGGGGATACAATGAGCAGTTCTTC.

The chain carries TRBV30 and TRBJ1-6; D is perhaps TRBD1 (6 bases). Germline CDR1 is GTSNPN and CDR2 is SVGIG (reference sequence). The V gene lost 4 bases and the J gene lost 6 bases, with 13 bases spanning the gap. CDR3 length equals 14 residues. CDR3 in DNA: TGTGCCTGGACGGCAGGGGAAATTAATTCACCCCTCCACTTT. Amino acids: CAWTAGEINSPLHF.

Concerning this clone: Other DNA sequences in this specimen translate into the identical CDR3. The rearrangement joins TRBV5-1 to TRBJ1-1; D is unclear. The CDR3 is made up of 14 amino acids. Germline loops: CDR1 SGHRS, CDR2 YFSETQ. Trimming took off 3 bases at V and 8 bases at J, with 17 bases between the two ends. Written as DNA, the CDR3 is TGCGCCAGCAGCTATGCATCCGGAAGAGGGGAAGCTTTCTTT. It specifies CASSYASGRGEAFF.

The chain employs TRBV7-9 and TRBJ2-3, with 10 bases that match TRBD2. The CDR3 loop spans 14 amino acids. CDR1 is SEHNR and CDR2 is FQNEAQ in the germline V gene (reference sequence). The junction had 3 bases not matched to a gene; V was cut back by 1 base and J by 8 bases. The chain's CDR3 is CASSLDASGSTQYF. CDR3 in DNA: TGTGCCAGCAGCTTAGATGCTAGCGGGAGTACGCAGTATTTT. Complete variable domain (other parts from reference TRBV7-9 and TRBJ2-3): DTGVSQNPRHKITKRGQNVTFRCDPISEHNRLYWYRQTLGQGPEFLTYFQNEAQLEKSRLLSDRFSAERPKGSFSTLEIQRTEQGDSAMYLCASSLDASGSTQYFGPGTRLTVL.

The chain has TRBV7-2 and TRBJ1-2; D may be TRBD1 (6 bases). Per the germline V gene, CDR1 is SGHTA and CDR2 is FQGNSA. V was clipped by 2 bases and J by 4 bases, with 14 bases between them. The CDR3 runs 15 residues. The CDR3 bases are TGTGCCAGCAGCTTACAGGGGATAGCCAGCTATGGCTACACCTTC. This translates into CASSLQGIASYGYTF. Full variable domain (missing parts from reference TRBV7-2 and TRBJ1-2): GAGVSQSPSNKVTEKGKDVELRCDPISGHTALYWYRQSLGQGLEFLIYFQGNSAPDKSGLPSDRFSAERTGGSVSTLTIQRTQQEDSAVYLCASSLQGIASYGYTFGSGTRLTVV.

The rearrangement uses TRBV28 and TRBJ1-6, with D unclear. The CDR3 spans 12 residues. Per germline, CDR1 MDHEN and CDR2 SYDVKM. Trimming pared 9 bases from V and 10 bases from J, leaving 13 bases between. As DNA, the CDR3 is TGTGCCAGTTACCTAGTTGGCTCACCCCTCCACTTT. It is translated as CASYLVGSPLHF.

This clone was detected a few times. DNA of the CDR3: TGTGCCAGCAGCTTGCGGTCCTACGAGCAGTACTTC. This gives the protein CASSLRSYEQYF. J is TRBJ2-7 and V is TRBV5-5; D uncertain. V was pared by 1 base and J by 1 base, with 3 bases between. The germline V gene has CDR1 SGHKS and CDR2 YYEKEE (reference sequence). The CDR3 extends over 12 amino acids. The variable domain in full, completed from reference TRBV5-5 and TRBJ2-7, reads DAGVTQSPTHLIKTRGQQVTLRCSPISGHKSVSWYQQVLGQGPQFIFQYYEKEERGRGNFPDRFSARQFPNYSSELNVNALLLGDSALYLCASSLRSYEQYFGPGTRLTVT.

The chain recombines TRBV27 with TRBJ1-3, with D perhaps matching TRBD1 (6 bases). The CDR3 contains 16 residues. Germline V CDR1 and CDR2: MNHEY, SMNVEV (reference sequence). Deletions cut 6 bases from V and 10 bases from J, with 25 bases between. The CDR3 is CASSSLPPGHQTTIYF. The CDR3 coding sequence is TGTGCCAGCAGCTCACTACCCCCGGGACACCAGACAACCATATATTTT.

CDR3 nucleotides: TGTGCCAGCAGCGTGACTAGCGGTTACAATGAGCAGTTCTTC. Translation: CASSVTSGYNEQFF. The chain carries TRBV9 and TRBJ2-1; 9 bases agree with TRBD2. CDR1 is SGDLS and CDR2 is YYNGEE in the germline V gene. The CDR3 is 14 amino acids. The V gene end was trimmed by 2 bases and the J gene end by 4 bases; junction bases not matched to a gene: 1.

This clone was counted only a few times. This chain links TRBV11-3 with TRBJ2-3; weak D call: TRBD2 (6 bases). There are 14 residues in the CDR3. V was clipped by 10 bases and J by 1 base, with 15 bases between them. Germline V CDR1 and CDR2: SGHNT, YENEEA. The CDR3 loop is CAIPPGTRTDTQYF. The CDR3 region has the DNA TGTGCCATACCCCCCGGGACTCGCACAGATACGCAGTATTTT.

As DNA, the CDR3 is TGTGCCAGCAGCTTCGACAGGGTTCAGCCCCAGCATTTT. As protein: CASSFDRVQPQHF. The chain recombines TRBV7-2 with TRBJ1-5; 7 nucleotides align to TRBD1. This CDR3 spans 13 amino acids. J was trimmed by 6 bases and V by 3 bases; bases with no gene match: 2. Germline assignment: CDR1 SGHTA and CDR2 FQGNSA.

As regards this clone: Distinct nucleotide sequences in the sample also encode this CDR3. The chain recombines TRBV30 with TRBJ1-4; no firm D call. V lost 2 bases, J lost 14 bases, and 18 bases lay in between. The CDR3 is 13 residues long. Per the germline V gene, CDR1 is GTSNPN and CDR2 is SVGIG (reference sequence). The CDR3: CAWSKRVPVKLFF. The CDR3 region has the DNA TGTGCCTGGAGTAAGAGGGTCCCCGTAAAGCTGTTTTTT. The full variable domain, in which reference TRBV30 and TRBJ1-4 provide the parts outside the CDR3, is SQTIHQWPATLVQPVGSPLSLECTVEGTSNPNLYWYRQAAGRGLQLLFYSVGIGQISSEVPQNLSASRPQDRQFILSSKKLLLSDSGFYLCAWSKRVPVKLFFGSGTQLSVL.

The V gene is TRBV5-1, the J gene TRBJ2-1, with a weak D call TRBD1 (5 bases). The V end lost 0 bases, the J end lost 10 bases, and 8 bases lay between the germline ends. In germline, CDR1 is SGHRS, CDR2 YFSETQ. The CDR3 runs 12 residues. The CDR3 DNA sequence: TGCGCCAGCAGCTTGGTCGCAGGGGAGCAGTTCTTC. The encoded protein is CASSLVAGEQFF.

The CDR3 nucleotides read TGTGCCAGCAGCTTTCCGACTAGCGGGAGGGGTGATACGCAGTATTTT. It encodes CASSFPTSGRGDTQYF. V gene TRBV7-2 combines with J gene TRBJ2-3; 14 nucleotides line up with TRBD2. The V gene's germline CDR1 is SGHTA and CDR2 FQGNSA. Trimming took 3 bases from V and 6 from J; bases not matched to a gene: 5. There are 16 residues in the CDR3.

This clone has just a few counts. The chain links TRBV19 to TRBJ1-2, with a possible D match to TRBD1 (6 bases). The CDR3 is made up of 14 amino acids. Germline CDR1 reads LNHDA; CDR2 reads SQIVND (reference sequence). Trimming shortened V by 7 bases and J by 0 bases, and 12 bases separated the two germline ends. The CDR3 loop is CASKGGAPNYGYTF. CDR3 sequence (DNA): TGTGCCAGTAAGGGGGGGGCTCCTAACTATGGCTACACCTTC.

CDR3 amino acids: CAVDRVRGYTF. The CDR3, as DNA: TGTGCCGTAGACAGGGTGCGTGGCTACACCTTC. The chain recombines TRBV2 with TRBJ1-2; 7 nucleotides match TRBD1. Germline loops: CDR1 SNHLY, CDR2 FYNNEI. The CDR3 runs 11 residues. The V gene end was trimmed by 11 bases and the J gene end by 7 bases; junction bases not matched to a gene: 7.

The rearrangement uses TRBV7-9 and TRBJ2-2; 7 bases are shared with TRBD1. CDR1 and CDR2 (germline): SEHNR, FQNEAQ (reference sequence). This CDR3 comprises 15 residues. Trimming at V came to 5 bases and at J to 2 bases, leaving 5 bases not matched to a gene. The CDR3 loop reads CASSLGTVNTGELFF. The CDR3 DNA sequence: TGTGCCAGCAGCCTTGGGACAGTAAACACCGGGGAGCTGTTTTTT.

V gene TRBV28 combines with J gene TRBJ1-5, with D hard to call. Trimming left V 6 bases short and J 2 bases short, with 14 bases between. The germline V gene encodes CDR1 MDHEN and CDR2 SYDVKM. The CDR3 has 15 residues. The CDR3 DNA is TGTGCCAGCAGCCCCGGAGTGAGGGGCAATCAGCCCCAGCATTTT. It yields the protein CASSPGVRGNQPQHF.

This clone was observed at least ten times. The J gene is TRBJ2-4, the V gene TRBV19; D uncertain. Trimming took off 6 bases at V and 0 bases at J, with 12 bases between the two ends. The CDR3 runs to 15 residues. The germline V gene encodes CDR1 LNHDA and CDR2 SQIVND (reference sequence). The CDR3 DNA reads TGTGCCAGTAGCCACGGCGGCCTAGCCAAAAACATTCAGTACTTC. Encoded protein: CASSHGGLAKNIQYF.

This clone was found once. J is TRBJ1-3 and V is TRBV4-1; a possible D gene is TRBD1 (5 bases). Trimming pared 1 base from V and 3 bases from J, leaving 13 bases between. The CDR3 loop spans 16 amino acids. The germline gives CDR1 MGHRA, CDR2 YSYEKL. CDR3 residues: CASSQGRGYGGNTIYF. CDR3 coding DNA: TGCGCCAGCAGCCAAGGGAGGGGATACGGTGGAAACACCATATATTTT.

This rearrangement joins TRBV7-6 to TRBJ2-7, with D maybe TRBD2 (5 bases). CDR1 is SGHVS, CDR2 FNYEAQ, per germline. V lost 4 bases and J lost 4, with 14 bases in between. The CDR3 length is 14 residues. The DNA of the CDR3 is TGTGCCAGCAGCTCGCTCCCAAGAGGGTACGAGCAGTACTTC. Protein sequence: CASSSLPRGYEQYF.

The V and J genes are TRBV10-1 and TRBJ2-2; 8 bases are a match to TRBD2. V dropped 3 bases and J dropped 1; count of bases not matched to a gene: 4. Germline CDR1 WNHNN, CDR2 SYGVQD (reference sequence). The CDR3 length is 16 residues. CDR3 coding DNA: TGCGCCAGCAGTGACCCCGCGGGAGGGAACACCGGGGAGCTGTTTTTT. The encoded protein is CASSDPAGGNTGELFF.

The V call is TRBV6-5, the J call TRBJ1-1, with 7 bases that match TRBD1. Per germline, CDR1 MNHEY and CDR2 SVGAGI. The CDR3 has 14 residues. Unmatched junction bases numbered 4, after V lost 6 bases and J lost 0 bases. Here the CDR3 reads CASRPGQLNTEAFF. For the CDR3, the DNA is TGTGCCAGCAGGCCGGGACAGTTGAACACTGAAGCTTTCTTT.

The chain links TRBV28 to TRBJ2-7, with D possibly TRBD1 on 6 matching bases. Trimming took off 7 bases at V and 3 bases at J, with 16 bases between the two ends. The CDR3 runs to 14 residues. Germline-derived CDR1 and CDR2 are MDHEN and SYDVKM. CDR3 amino acids: CASTPGQVIYEQYF. CDR3 in DNA: TGTGCCAGCACTCCGGGACAAGTGATCTACGAGCAGTACTTC.

The gene calls are TRBV19 and TRBJ2-7; the D is unclear. V lost 8 bases and J 0 bases, leaving 14 bases between the germline ends. The CDR3 length is 14 residues. Germline-derived CDR1 and CDR2 are LNHDA and SQIVND (reference sequence). Here the CDR3 reads CASAPTVDSYEQYF. The CDR3 nucleotides are TGTGCCAGTGCCCCAACAGTGGACTCCTACGAGCAGTACTTC.

This chain links TRBV2 with TRBJ1-2; TRBD1 is a possible D gene (6 bases). Germline loops: CDR1 SNHLY, CDR2 FYNNEI. This CDR3 contains 14 residues. Deletions cut 8 bases from V and 3 bases from J, with 16 bases between. As DNA, the CDR3 is TGTGCCAGCGGTGGCGGGGGGCTCGACTATGGCTACACCTTC. Amino acid sequence: CASGGGGLDYGYTF.

The chain combines TRBV19 with TRBJ1-5, with 9 bases fitting TRBD1. In germline, CDR1 is LNHDA, CDR2 SQIVND (reference sequence). The CDR3 extends over 17 amino acids. V gave up 5 bases and J gave up 2 bases; unmatched junction bases: 10. The CDR3 loop reads CASSSYRGQAGNQPQHF. The CDR3 nucleotides are TGTGCCAGTAGTTCCTACAGGGGGCAAGCGGGCAATCAGCCCCAGCATTTT.